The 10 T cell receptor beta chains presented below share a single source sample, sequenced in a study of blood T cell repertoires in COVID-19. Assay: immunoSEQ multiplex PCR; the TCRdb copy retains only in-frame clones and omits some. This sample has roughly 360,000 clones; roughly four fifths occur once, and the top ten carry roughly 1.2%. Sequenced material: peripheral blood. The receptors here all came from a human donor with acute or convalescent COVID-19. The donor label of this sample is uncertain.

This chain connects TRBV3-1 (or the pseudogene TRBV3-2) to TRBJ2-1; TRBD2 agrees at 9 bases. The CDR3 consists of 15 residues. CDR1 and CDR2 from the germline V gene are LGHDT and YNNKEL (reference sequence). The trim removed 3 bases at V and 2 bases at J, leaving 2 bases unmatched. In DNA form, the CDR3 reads TGTGCCAGCAGCCATCTAGCGGGACCCTACAATGAGCAGTTCTTC. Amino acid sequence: CASSHLAGPYNEQFF.

The CDR3 coding sequence is TGTGCCAGCAGGACTAACGGACTAGCGGGGACAATGAAGCAGTTCTTC. This translates into CASRTNGLAGTMKQFF. The chain carries TRBV27 and TRBJ2-1, with 12 bases aligning to TRBD2. V trimming: 6 bases; J trimming: 11 bases; junction bases outside the gene matches: 14. The length of the CDR3 is 16 residues. CDR1 MNHEY and CDR2 SMNVEV come from the germline V gene (reference sequence).

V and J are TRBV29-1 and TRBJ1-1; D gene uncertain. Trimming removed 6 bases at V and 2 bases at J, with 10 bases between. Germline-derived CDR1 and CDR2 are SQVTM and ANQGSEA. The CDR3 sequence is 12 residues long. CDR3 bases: TGCAGCGTAACAGATAGTAACACTGAAGCTTTCTTT. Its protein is CSVTDSNTEAFF.

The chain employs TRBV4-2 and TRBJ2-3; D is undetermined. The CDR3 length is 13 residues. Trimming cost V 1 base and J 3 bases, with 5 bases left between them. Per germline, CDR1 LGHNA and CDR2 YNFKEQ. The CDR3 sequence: CASSQVPTDTQYF. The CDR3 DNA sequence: TGTGCCAGCAGCCAAGTCCCGACAGATACGCAGTATTTT.

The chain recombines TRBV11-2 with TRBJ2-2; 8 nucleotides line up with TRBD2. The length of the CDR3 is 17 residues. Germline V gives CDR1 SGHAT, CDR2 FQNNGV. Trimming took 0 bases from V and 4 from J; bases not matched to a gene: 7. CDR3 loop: CASSLELPGGRTGELFF. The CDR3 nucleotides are TGTGCCAGCAGCTTAGAACTTCCGGGGGGGCGCACCGGGGAGCTGTTTTTT.

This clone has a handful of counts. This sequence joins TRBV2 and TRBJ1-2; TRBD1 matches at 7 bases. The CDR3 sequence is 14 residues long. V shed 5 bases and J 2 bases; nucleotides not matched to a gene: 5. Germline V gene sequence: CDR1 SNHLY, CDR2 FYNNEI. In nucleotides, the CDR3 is TGTGCCAGCAGTATACAGGGGCAAAACTATGGCTACACCTTC. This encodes CASSIQGQNYGYTF.

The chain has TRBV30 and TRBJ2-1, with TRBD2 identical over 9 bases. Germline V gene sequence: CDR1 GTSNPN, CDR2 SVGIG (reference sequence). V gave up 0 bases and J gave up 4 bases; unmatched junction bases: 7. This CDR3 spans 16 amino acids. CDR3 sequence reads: CAWSVWAGGSYNEQFF. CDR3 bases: TGTGCCTGGAGTGTTTGGGCGGGGGGGTCATACAATGAGCAGTTCTTC. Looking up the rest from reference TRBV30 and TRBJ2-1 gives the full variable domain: SQTIHQWPATLVQPVGSPLSLECTVEGTSNPNLYWYRQAAGRGLQLLFYSVGIGQISSEVPQNLSASRPQDRQFILSSKKLLLSDSGFYLCAWSVWAGGSYNEQFFGPGTRLTVL.

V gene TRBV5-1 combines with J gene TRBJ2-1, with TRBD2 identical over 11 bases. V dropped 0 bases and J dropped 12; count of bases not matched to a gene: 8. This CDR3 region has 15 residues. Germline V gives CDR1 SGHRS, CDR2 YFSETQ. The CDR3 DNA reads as TGCGCCAGCAGCTTGGCCGTGACTAGCGGGATTGGGCAGTTCTTC. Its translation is CASSLAVTSGIGQFF. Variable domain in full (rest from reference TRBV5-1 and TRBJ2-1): KAGVTQTPRYLIKTRGQQVTLSCSPISGHRSVSWYQQTPGQGLQFLFEYFSETQRNKGNFPGRFSGRQFSNSRSEMNVSTLELGDSALYLCASSLAVTSGIGQFFGPGTRLTVL.

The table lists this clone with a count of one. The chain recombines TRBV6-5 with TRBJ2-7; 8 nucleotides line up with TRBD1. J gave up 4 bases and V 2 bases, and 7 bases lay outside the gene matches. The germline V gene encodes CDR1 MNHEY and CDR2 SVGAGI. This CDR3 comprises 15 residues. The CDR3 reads CASSYAGGQRYEQYF. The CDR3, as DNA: TGTGCCAGCAGTTACGCAGGGGGCCAGAGATACGAGCAGTACTTC.

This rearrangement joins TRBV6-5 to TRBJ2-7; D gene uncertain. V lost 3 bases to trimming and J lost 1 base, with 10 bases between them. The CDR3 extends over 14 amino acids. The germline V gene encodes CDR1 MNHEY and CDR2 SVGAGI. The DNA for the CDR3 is TGTGCCAGCAGTTATTCGCGGAAGTCCTACGAGCAGTACTTC. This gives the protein CASSYSRKSYEQYF.